The clone carrying this TCR beta chain occurred many times. Specified time point: newly diagnosed GD, antithyroid drugs for less than 3 months. RNA extracted from PBMCs served as the sequencing template. All patients originated from an endocrinology department located in Xi'an, China. Peripheral blood, at 8 to 9.5 milliliters, went into EDTA tubes. This record belongs to a study of regulatory T cells in long-lasting Graves disease. The CDR3 is made up of 13 amino acids. The V gene lost 6 bases and the J gene lost 2 bases, with 10 bases spanning the gap. Building of the TCR beta libraries involved iRepertoire HTBI primers and Arm-PCR of CDR3 regions. A single record per CDR3 protein comes from TCRdb applying MiXCR to the multiplex PCR reads. Seen here are 400,000 to 550,000 distinct CDR3 sequences, 16% observed once, and the top ten hold under 30%. These records were also assigned to another study, of T cells in Graves' hyperthyroidism and ophthalmopathy.

This receptor was identified in a woman between 18 and 29 years old with Graves disease. The chain is built from TRBV12-3 or TRBV12-4 and TRBJ1-2, with D uncertain. Sequenced here: peripheral blood mononuclear cells (PBMCs), sampled at new diagnosis, from a patient treated with antithyroid drugs. In DNA form, the CDR3 reads TGTGCCAGCAGCCTGAAACAAAACTATGGCTACACCTTC. Protein sequence: CASSLKQNYGYTF.